Following are 29 T cell receptor beta chains from one sample sequenced in a study of neoadjuvant anti-PD-1 for oral cavity cancer. Generated by immunoSEQ multiplex PCR, the TCRdb table keeps only in-frame clones and is missing some. The sample gives over 65,000 clones, about 90% of which show up once; 2.5% to 3% is in the top ten. The time point: after neoadjuvant nivolumab, at surgical resection. The specimen comprised PBMCs, sampled after nivolumab (anti-PD-1) treatment. The source is a person aged 35-79 years with oral cavity squamous cell carcinoma.

The genes are TRBV20-1 and TRBJ1-1, with D hard to call. CDR1 DFQATT and CDR2 SNEGSKA come from the germline V gene (reference sequence). CDR3 size: 11 residues. The V end was cut by 2 bases, the J end by 1 base, with 2 bases between. The CDR3 DNA sequence: TGCAGTGCTAGACAGAACACTGAAGCTTTCTTT. Translated, it gives CSARQNTEAFF.

CDR3 sequence reads: CASSPLHKRAYEQYF. The CDR3 nucleotides are TGTGCCAGCAGTCCGCTACATAAACGGGCTTACGAGCAGTACTTC. The rearrangement joins TRBV27 to TRBJ2-7; unclear D gene. Trimming took 5 bases from V and 4 from J, leaving 18 bases between them. CDR1 and CDR2 (germline): MNHEY, SMNVEV (reference sequence). This CDR3 has 15 amino acids.

The chain couples TRBV7-8 to TRBJ1-3; D is ambiguous. The V end lost 0 bases, the J end lost 2 bases, and 14 bases lay between the germline ends. The CDR3 totals 17 residues. Germline loops: CDR1 SGHVS, CDR2 FQNEAQ. The CDR3 protein is CASSLARWRTAGNTIYF. CDR3 coding DNA: TGTGCCAGCAGCTTAGCGCGTTGGAGGACGGCTGGAAACACCATATATTTT.

The chain links TRBV13 to TRBJ1-3; weak D call: TRBD1 (6 bases). The CDR3 consists of 16 residues. CDR1 and CDR2 from the germline V gene are PRHDT and FYEKMQ (reference sequence). Trimming cost V 7 bases and J 2 bases, with 18 bases left between them. CDR3 bases: TGTGCCAGCACCGACTTCGGGGAGGGGGCTGGAAACACCATATATTTT. Protein product: CASTDFGEGAGNTIYF.

This chain links TRBV30 with TRBJ2-2; D gene unclear. CDR1 is GTSNPN, CDR2 SVGIG, per germline (reference sequence). The length of the CDR3 is 12 residues. V lost 3 bases and J lost 3, with 5 bases in between. The CDR3 sequence is CAWRVDTGELFF. The CDR3 DNA reads TGTGCCTGGAGGGTGGACACCGGGGAGCTGTTTTTT.

The chain combines TRBV5-1 with TRBJ2-3; 7 bases fit TRBD2. Germline V gene lookup returns CDR1 SGHRS and CDR2 YFSETQ. The trim removed 7 bases at V and 1 base at J, leaving 12 bases unmatched. This CDR3 has 16 residues. CDR3 loop: CASSRAGDPGTDTQYF. For the CDR3, the DNA is TGCGCCAGCTCTCGTGCGGGGGATCCAGGCACAGATACGCAGTATTTT.

The chain carries TRBV19 and TRBJ1-2, with unresolved D. This CDR3 is built from 14 residues. V dropped 3 bases and J dropped 4 bases, with 12 bases sitting between them. The germline V gene encodes CDR1 LNHDA and CDR2 SQIVND (reference sequence). The CDR3 reads CASSMSAPGYGYTF. The CDR3 region has the DNA TGTGCCAGTAGTATGTCAGCCCCTGGCTATGGCTACACCTTC.

The chain employs TRBV9 and TRBJ2-2; D remains unclear. Germline V CDR1 and CDR2: SGDLS, YYNGEE. Between the trimmed V and J ends, which lost 0 bases and 2 bases, there was a span of 11 bases. The CDR3 is 16 residues long. CDR3 nucleotides: TGTGCCAGCAGCGTAGGTCTCCTAGTAAACACCGGGGAGCTGTTTTTT. The encoded protein is CASSVGLLVNTGELFF. Using reference TRBV9 and TRBJ2-2 for the parts outside the CDR3, the full variable domain is DSGVTQTPKHLITATGQRVTLRCSPRSGDLSVYWYQQSLDQGLQFLIQYYNGEERAKGNILERFSAQQFPDLHSELNLSSLELGDSALYFCASSVGLLVNTGELFFGEGSRLTVL.

This rearrangement joins TRBV10-3 to TRBJ1-2; D possibly corresponds to TRBD1 (5 bases). The germline V and J ends were trimmed by 5 bases and 13 bases, with 14 bases remaining between them. Germline V CDR1 and CDR2: ENHRY, SYGVKD. The CDR3 is 11 residues long. CDR3 DNA: TGTGCCATCAGTACCGGGACGGAGTGCACCTTC. It yields the protein CAISTGTECTF.

This chain connects TRBV5-4 to TRBJ1-1, with 9 positions matching TRBD1. The CDR3 loop spans 13 amino acids. CDR1 and CDR2 (germline): SGHNT, YYREEE (reference sequence). J was trimmed by 6 bases and V by 4 bases; bases with no gene match: 4. In DNA form, the CDR3 reads TGTGCCAGCAGCAACAGGGGGCCGGCTGAAGCTTTCTTT. Its protein is CASSNRGPAEAFF.

This rearrangement joins TRBV5-5 to TRBJ2-2; the D call may be TRBD1 or TRBD2 (5 bases each). Trimming stripped 4 bases from V and 5 bases from J, with 21 bases between. Germline V gene data show CDR1 as SGHKS and CDR2 as YYEKEE (reference sequence). The CDR3 loop spans 17 amino acids. The CDR3 here is CASSVSPGTGGTGELFF. CDR3 sequence (DNA): TGTGCCAGCAGCGTAAGCCCGGGGACGGGTGGAACCGGGGAGCTGTTTTTT.

The genes are TRBV6-5 and TRBJ2-7, with 10 bases that match TRBD2. Trimming at V came to 6 bases and at J to 2 bases, leaving 4 bases not matched to a gene. This CDR3 is 14 amino acids long. The V gene's germline CDR1 is MNHEY and CDR2 SVGAGI. The CDR3, as DNA: TGTGCCAGCAGGACTAGCGGGTTAACCTACGAGCAGTACTTC. The encoded protein is CASRTSGLTYEQYF.

The sample holds one count of this clone. The V gene is TRBV5-1, the J gene TRBJ1-2; 10 nucleotides match TRBD1. CDR1 and CDR2 from the germline V gene are SGHRS and YFSETQ. CDR3 length equals 17 residues. Germline trimming cut 1 base from V and 0 bases from J; bases unmatched to any gene: 6. CDR3 DNA: TGCGCCAGCAGCTTGATGACAGGGGGCCCAGCTAACTATGGCTACACCTTC. Encoded protein: CASSLMTGGPANYGYTF.

The chain links TRBV6-5 to TRBJ2-7, with D possibly matching TRBD1 (6 bases). This CDR3 is 13 amino acids long. Germline V gene sequence: CDR1 MNHEY, CDR2 SVGAGI. Trimming shortened V by 7 bases and J by 3 bases, and 13 bases separated the two germline ends. The chain's CDR3 is CASTGQLGYEQYF. DNA of the CDR3: TGTGCCAGCACTGGACAGCTAGGCTACGAGCAGTACTTC.

The V gene is TRBV5-1, the J gene TRBJ2-1; tentative D call: TRBD1 (6 bases). V was shortened by 1 base and J by 0 bases, with 8 bases between the two germline ends. The length of the CDR3 is 15 residues. CDR1 and CDR2 (germline): SGHRS, YFSETQ. CDR3 sequence (DNA): TGCGCCAGCAGCTTGAGGACAGCCTCCTACAATGAGCAGTTCTTC. Translating it yields CASSLRTASYNEQFF.

This chain uses TRBV25-1 with TRBJ2-1; TRBD2 is a possible D gene (6 bases). Trimming took off 3 bases at V and 5 bases at J, with 23 bases between the two ends. This CDR3 is built from 18 residues. Per the germline V gene, CDR1 is MGHDK and CDR2 is SYGVNS. Here the CDR3 DNA reads TGTGCCAGCAGTGAGTGGCGGGGAGGTAGGGCGTTCCACAATGAGCAGTTCTTC. This gives the protein CASSEWRGGRAFHNEQFF.

The chain employs TRBV30 and TRBJ1-1; D uncertain. This CDR3 region has 14 residues. V shed 2 bases and J shed 0 bases, with 10 bases lying between them. Germline CDR1 and CDR2: GTSNPN and SVGIG (reference sequence). CDR3 in DNA: TGTGCCTGGAGTCCCAGCCTTGTGAACACTGAAGCTTTCTTT. Its translation is CAWSPSLVNTEAFF.

This clone was seen only once. V and J are TRBV5-1 and TRBJ1-3; no clear D gene. Germline values: CDR1 SGHRS, CDR2 YFSETQ. The CDR3 is 16 residues long. The ends were cut back, 0 bases at V and 3 bases at J, with 13 bases in the middle. The CDR3 region has the DNA TGCGCCAGCAGCTTGGCCGGGCCAGCGCATGGAAACACCATATATTTT. This translates into CASSLAGPAHGNTIYF.

This clone turned up a few times. The chain combines TRBV5-8 with TRBJ2-7; the match to TRBD1 covers 10 bases. Trimming at V came to 5 bases and at J to 5 bases, leaving 10 bases not matched to a gene. Germline CDR1 is SGHTS and CDR2 is YDEGEE. The CDR3 is made up of 15 amino acids. The chain's CDR3 is CASRRDRGLMNEQYF. CDR3 bases: TGTGCCAGCAGACGAGACAGGGGGCTGATGAACGAGCAGTACTTC.

The sample holds a few counts of this clone. This sequence joins TRBV7-8 and TRBJ2-2; D gene uncertain. There are 15 residues in the CDR3. V dropped 4 bases and J dropped 4 bases, with 13 bases sitting between them. In germline, CDR1 is SGHVS, CDR2 FQNEAQ. The CDR3 DNA is TGTGCCAGCAGCTCAGTCCGGCACGTCACCGGGGAGCTGTTTTTT. This encodes CASSSVRHVTGELFF.

The rearrangement joins TRBV11-2 to TRBJ2-3; TRBD2 matches 12 bases. This CDR3 is built from 16 residues. J lost 2 bases, V lost 4 bases, and 4 bases had no gene match. Looked up from germline, CDR1 is SGHAT and CDR2 is FQNNGV. Here the CDR3 DNA reads TGTGCCAGCAGCTCTCCTAGCGGGGGGGCCACAGATACGCAGTATTTT. Its translation is CASSSPSGGATDTQYF.

This chain joins TRBV11-2 and TRBJ2-3; no definite D call. Germline V gene sequence: CDR1 SGHAT, CDR2 FQNNGV. The CDR3 sequence is 12 residues long. Deletions cut 7 bases from V and 4 bases from J, with 9 bases between. CDR3 DNA: TGTGCCAGCAACCTAAGGCCAGATACGCAGTATTTT. Its translation is CASNLRPDTQYF.

This chain joins TRBV27 and TRBJ2-6, with unresolved D. The CDR3 spans 17 residues. Trimming shortened V by 6 bases and J by 5 bases, and 20 bases separated the two germline ends. Germline V gene sequence: CDR1 MNHEY, CDR2 SMNVEV (reference sequence). The CDR3 nucleotides read TGTGCCAGCAGCCTAGAGCCTCCCTACTTAAGGGCCAACGTCCTGACTTTC. This gives the protein CASSLEPPYLRANVLTF.

The chain links TRBV5-1 to TRBJ1-1; D gene unclear. CDR3 size: 14 residues. Per the germline V gene, CDR1 is SGHRS and CDR2 is YFSETQ. Between the trimmed V and J ends, which lost 0 bases and 2 bases, there was a span of 8 bases. Here the CDR3 DNA reads TGCGCCAGCAGCTTGGTACAGTTAAACACTGAAGCTTTCTTT. Protein product: CASSLVQLNTEAFF.

The V and J genes are TRBV6-5 and TRBJ2-7, with 10 bases aligning to TRBD2. V gave up 5 bases and J gave up 4 bases; unmatched junction bases: 8. The CDR3 has 15 residues. CDR1 and CDR2 (germline): MNHEY, SVGAGI. The CDR3 coding sequence is TGTGCCAGCAGTAGCTCCGGGACTAGCGAATACGAGCAGTACTTC. It codes for CASSSSGTSEYEQYF.

The genes are TRBV5-1 and TRBJ2-2, with 7 bases lining up with TRBD2. Losses at the gene ends were 7 bases for V and 2 bases for J; bases not matched to a gene: 5. CDR1 SGHRS and CDR2 YFSETQ come from the germline V gene. The CDR3 contains 14 residues. CDR3 DNA: TGCGCCAGCGGGCGAGCGGGAAACACCGGGGAGCTGTTTTTT. Translation gives CASGRAGNTGELFF.

CDR3 coding DNA: TGTGCCAGCAGTGAGGGTTCGTTGAACACTGAAGCTTTCTTT. Its translation is CASSEGSLNTEAFF. This chain links TRBV2 with TRBJ1-1; D is undetermined. The CDR3 is 14 residues long. The germline V gene has CDR1 SNHLY and CDR2 FYNNEI. The V end lost 3 bases, the J end lost 0 bases, and 8 bases lay between the germline ends.

This chain uses TRBV2 with TRBJ2-3; 8 nucleotides agree with TRBD1. In germline, CDR1 is SNHLY, CDR2 FYNNEI. There are 16 residues in the CDR3. V gave up 6 bases and J gave up 5 bases; unmatched junction bases: 13. The CDR3 DNA reads as TGTGCCAGCAGAGAAACCGGACAGGGAAGATTAGATACGCAGTATTTT. Residues: CASRETGQGRLDTQYF.

The CDR3 coding sequence is TGCAGCGTTGTTGGGACTACTCTCTATGGCTACACCTTC. Its translation is CSVVGTTLYGYTF. This chain connects TRBV29-1 to TRBJ1-2; TRBD1 is a possible D gene (5 bases). The V end lost 4 bases, the J end lost 4 bases, and 13 bases lay between the germline ends. The CDR3 has 13 residues. Germline V lookup: CDR1 SQVTM, CDR2 ANQGSEA. Supplemented by reference TRBV29-1 and TRBJ1-2, the full variable domain reads SAVISQKPSRDICQRGTSLTIQCQVDSQVTMMFWYRQQPGQSLTLIATANQGSEATYESGFVIDKFPISRPNLTFSTLTVSNMSPEDSSIYLCSVVGTTLYGYTFGSGTRLTVV.